Presented here are 4 T cell receptor beta chains from one specimen sequenced in a study of Graves' ophthalmopathy and Graves' hyperthyroidism listed by TCRdb under 2018. This sample was sequenced with an Illumina HiSeq 2000. For repertoire sequencing, TCR beta CDR3 regions were amplified from RNA transcripts. The first round was an RT-PCR using HTBI primers with the Qiagen OneStep RT-PCR kit, and this first round was followed by a second-round multiplex PCR, then size selection and purification. TCRdb ran its own pipeline on the public reads, namely fastp trimming at Q25 and MiXCR clone calling, and kept in-frame beta chains. Identical CDR3 protein sequences are pooled into one entry, listed with their most common genes and DNA. A total of 500,000 to 700,000 distinct CDR3 sequences appear in this sample, less than 45% of them only once. The ten largest clones capture about 4.2% of the sample. Sequencing was done on a sample of peripheral blood or thyroid tissue (not recorded which). The receptor source for this set is an adult man with Graves' hyperthyroidism.

The V and J genes are TRBV7-2 and TRBJ2-5; perhaps D is TRBD1 or TRBD2 (7 bases each). CDR1 SGHTA and CDR2 FQGNSA come from the germline V gene. CDR3 length: 14 residues. The V gene lost 4 bases and the J gene lost 5 bases, with 14 bases spanning the gap. CDR3 sequence: CASSSGGGAETQYF. CDR3 nucleotides: TGTGCCAGCAGCTCAGGGGGGGGCGCCGAGACCCAGTACTTC.

This clonotype was seen at least ten times. The V and J genes are TRBV20-1 and TRBJ1-5, with a weak D call TRBD1 (5 bases). V gave up 4 bases and J gave up 2 bases, with 21 bases separating them. The CDR3 is made up of 17 amino acids. Germline CDR1 DFQATT, CDR2 SNEGSKA (reference sequence). The CDR3 spells CSANQGGAPGRNQPQHF. The CDR3 DNA reads as TGCAGTGCTAACCAGGGAGGGGCCCCGGGACGCAATCAGCCCCAGCATTTT.

Ten or more counts support this clonotype. This CDR3 reads CSAGQGVGYEQYF. The CDR3 DNA reads TGCAGCGCTGGACAGGGGGTAGGATACGAGCAGTACTTC. V gene TRBV29-1 combines with J gene TRBJ2-7, with TRBD1 matching over 10 bases. The CDR3 runs to 13 residues. The J segment lost 4 bases and the V segment lost 7 bases, leaving 7 bases of the junction unmatched. Per germline, CDR1 SQVTM and CDR2 ANQGSEA.

This clonotype appeared many times. The CDR3 nucleotides are TGTGCCACCGCACCGGAGGGAGATCAGCCCCAGCATTTT. Encoded protein: CATAPEGDQPQHF. This rearrangement joins TRBV24-1 to TRBJ1-5; no clear D. This CDR3 has 13 amino acids. V was clipped by 9 bases and J by 5 bases, with 13 bases between them. Germline CDR1 reads KGHDR; CDR2 reads SFDVKD.